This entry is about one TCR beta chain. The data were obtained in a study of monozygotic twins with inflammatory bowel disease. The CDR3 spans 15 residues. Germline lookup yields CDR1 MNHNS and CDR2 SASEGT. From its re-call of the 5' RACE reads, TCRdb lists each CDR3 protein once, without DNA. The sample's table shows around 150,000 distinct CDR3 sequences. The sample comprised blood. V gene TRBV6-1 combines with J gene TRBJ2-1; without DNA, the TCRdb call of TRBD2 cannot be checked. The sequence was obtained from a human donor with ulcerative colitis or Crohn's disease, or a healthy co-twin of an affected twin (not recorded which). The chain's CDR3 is CASRRLAGGPNEQFF.